The 9 T cell receptor beta chains presented below share a single source sample, sequenced in a study of CD8+ T cells in alopecia areata listed by TCRdb under 2018. Cells from mouse cutaneous lymph nodes were pooled, stained for CD4, CD8alpha, NKG2D, NKG2ACE and other markers, and then sorted on a BD Influx. The library was produced with the immunoSEQ multiplex PCR assay. For TCR sequencing, RNA was extracted from every sample and reverse transcribed into cDNA to serve as template. TCRdb holds this immuneACCESS table with in-frame rearrangements only. Some clones are missing; in checked studies, unresolved V genes explain under half, and the rest has no known cause. For this sample, 270,000 or so clones are listed, none of them singletons. The ten largest clones represent 1.2% of the sample. Input material: CD4+ T cells sorted from a lymph node. Receptors were obtained from a C3H/HeJ mouse with alopecia areata. This strain is characterized by the MHC haplotype H2-k.

Of note for this clone: The genes are named according to mouse. The missing CDR3 end, 4 residues past where the read stops, is filled in from the germline J gene. This chain uses TRBV19 with TRBJ1-2; D gene ambiguous. Trimming took 4 bases from V and 0 from J, leaving 4 bases between them. The germline V gene has CDR1 FNHDT and CDR2 SITEND (reference sequence). The CDR3 length is 12 residues. Partial CDR3 DNA: TGTGCCAGCAGTTATGCAAACTCC. Its translation: CASSYANS. The whole CDR3 sequence reads CASSYANSDYTF. Combining the CDR3 with reference TRBV19 and TRBJ1-2 gives the whole variable domain GGIITQTPKFLIGQEGQKLTLKCQQNFNHDTMYWYRQDSGKGLRLIYYSITENDLQKGDLSEGYDASREKKSSFSLTVTSAQKNEMAVFLCASSYANSDYTFGSGTRLLVI.

Only a few counts were recorded for this clone. Any gene name here is a mouse gene name. The read stops 4 residues short of the end of the CDR3; the missing end is completed from the germline J gene. This sequence joins TRBV13-3 and TRBJ2-7; 10 positions agree with TRBD2. Germline lookup yields CDR1 NNHDY and CDR2 SYVADS. The CDR3 extends over 15 amino acids. The V gene end was trimmed by 3 bases and the J gene end by 0 bases; junction bases not matched to a gene: 3. CDR3 sequence: CASSADWGNSYEQYF. The CDR3 bases that were read are TGTGCCAGCAGTGCGGACTGGGGGAACTCCTAT.

As regards this clone: Gene names and germline refer to mouse. CDR3 sequence: CTCSADKDWGGPSYEQYF. The part of the CDR3 DNA that was read is TGCACCTGCAGTGCAGATAAGGACTGGGGGGGCCCCTCCTAT. The chain joins TRBV1 to TRBJ2-7, with 13 bases aligning to TRBD2. The read halts 4 residues ahead of the CDR3 end, with the missing end drawn from the germline J gene. V lost 0 bases and J lost 0; bases outside the gene matches: 5. This CDR3 is built from 18 residues. Germline V gene sequence: CDR1 NSQYPW, CDR2 LRSPGD (reference sequence). The full variable domain, its missing parts supplied by reference TRBV1 and TRBJ2-7, is VTLLEQNPRWRLVPRGQAVNLRCILKNSQYPWMSWYQQDLQKQLQWLFTLRSPGDKEVKSLPGADYLATRVTDTELRLQVANMSQGRTLYCTCSADKDWGGPSYEQYFGPGTRLTVL.

This clone occurred a few times. Gene names denote mouse genes. Read data end 4 residues before the CDR3 end; the end is taken from the germline J gene. The same CDR3 arises from other DNA sequences in this sample as well. This rearrangement joins TRBV1 to TRBJ2-3, with D possibly TRBD2 on 6 matching bases. Germline CDR1 reads NSQYPW; CDR2 reads LRSPGD (reference sequence). V was trimmed by 1 base and J by 0 bases, leaving 11 bases between them. CDR3 length: 16 amino acids. The CDR3 region is CTCSAVGTTSAETLYF. The CDR3 bases that were read are TGCACCTGCAGTGCAGTCGGGACTACTAGTGCAGAA.

This clone has a handful of counts. The gene names here belong to mouse. The read stops 4 residues short of the end of the CDR3; the missing end is completed from the germline J gene. The chain has TRBV19 and TRBJ2-1, with 7 bases matching TRBD2. CDR1 and CDR2 from the germline V gene are FNHDT and SITEND (reference sequence). CDR3 length: 14 amino acids. The J segment lost 2 bases and the V segment lost 2 bases, leaving 1 base of the junction unmatched. CDR3 sequence reads: CASSMWGDYAEQFF. Incomplete CDR3 DNA: TGTGCCAGCAGTATGTGGGGGGACTATGCT.

This clone turned up a few times. Mouse gene names and germline throughout. The read finishes 4 residues shy of the CDR3 end, and the germline J gene is used to complete it. Other DNA sequences within the sample encode an identical CDR3. The chain carries TRBV19 and TRBJ2-1; TRBD2 aligns across 7 bases. Unmatched junction bases numbered 3, after V lost 5 bases and J lost 1 base. Germline CDR1 is FNHDT and CDR2 is SITEND (reference sequence). CDR3 length: 14 amino acids. CDR3 sequence: CASRYWGNYAEQFF. The sequenced CDR3 bases are TGTGCCAGCAGATACTGGGGAAACTATGCT. Full variable domain (missing parts from reference TRBV19 and TRBJ2-1): GGIITQTPKFLIGQEGQKLTLKCQQNFNHDTMYWYRQDSGKGLRLIYYSITENDLQKGDLSEGYDASREKKSSFSLTVTSAQKNEMAVFLCASRYWGNYAEQFFGPGTRLTVL.

As concerns this clone: Mouse gene names and germline throughout. The read comes to an end 4 residues before the CDR3 does, leaving the germline J gene to fill in the end. The chain recombines TRBV13-1 with TRBJ1-2, with 8 nucleotides matching TRBD1. CDR3 size: 15 residues. V lost 3 bases to trimming and J lost 0 bases; unmatched junction nucleotides: 4. Per the germline V gene, CDR1 is NSHNY and CDR2 is SYGAGN. CDR3 sequence reads: CASSGGTGPNSDYTF. CDR3 DNA (partial): TGTGCCAGCAGTGGGGGGACAGGCCCAAACTCC.

Comments on this clone: The gene names given are mouse names. The read comes to an end 4 residues before the CDR3 does, leaving the germline J gene to fill in the end. The chain uses TRBV13-2 and TRBJ2-7, with 11 bases that match TRBD2. This CDR3 region has 14 residues. Unmatched junction bases numbered 3, after V lost 5 bases and J lost 2 bases. Germline CDR1 NNHNN, CDR2 SYGAGS (reference sequence). CDR3 bases read: TGTGCCAGCGGGCGACTGGGGGGGACCTAT. The encoded protein is CASGRLGGTY. The full-length CDR3 reads as CASGRLGGTYEQYF.

As to this clone: The gene names given are mouse names. The read terminates 4 residues ahead of where the CDR3 ends, so the germline J gene completes it. The J gene is TRBJ2-2, the V gene TRBV1; TRBD2 matches 11 bases. The CDR3 loop spans 16 amino acids. Germline CDR1 and CDR2: NSQYPW and LRSPGD (reference sequence). The V gene end was trimmed by 2 bases and the J gene end by 4 bases; junction bases not matched to a gene: 3. CDR3 bases read: TGCACCTGCAGTGCACCACTGGGGGGGCCCACCGGG. Translating it yields CTCSAPLGGPTG. The full CDR3 sequence reads CTCSAPLGGPTGQLYF.